The 9 T cell receptor beta chains below were found in one sample sequenced in a study of cytomegalovirus exposure and HLA in healthy donors. The PCR made use of 60 Vbeta and 13 Jbeta primers. Assay: immunoSEQ multiplex PCR; the TCRdb copy retains only in-frame clones and omits some. The sample carries about 43,000 clones, under 65% recorded once. The sequenced sample was PBMCs. These receptor sequences come from a human donor in good health.

The V gene is TRBV6-6, the J gene TRBJ1-6; no definite D call. V shed 6 bases and J shed 5 bases, with 17 bases lying between them. Germline CDR1 reads MNHNY; CDR2 reads SVGAGI (reference sequence). The CDR3 consists of 16 residues. The CDR3 reads CASSPGPGIDNSPLHF. DNA of the CDR3: TGTGCCAGCAGCCCCGGCCCCGGGATCGATAATTCACCCCTCCACTTT.

Here the CDR3 DNA reads TGCGCCAGCAGCCTAACCCAGGGGAGCGGCTACGAGCAGTACTTC. It is translated as CASSLTQGSGYEQYF. This sequence joins TRBV4-3 and TRBJ2-7; TRBD1 is a possible D gene (6 bases). CDR3 length equals 15 residues. The V gene's germline CDR1 is LGHNA and CDR2 YSLEER. V dropped 4 bases and J dropped 3 bases, with 16 bases sitting between them.

The genes are TRBV15 and TRBJ1-2; TRBD1 agrees at 7 bases. Trimming at V came to 2 bases and at J to 2 bases, leaving 5 bases not matched to a gene. The CDR3 totals 15 residues. Germline V lookup: CDR1 LNHNV, CDR2 YYDKDF (reference sequence). The chain's CDR3 is CATSRTRDSNYGYTF. In nucleotides, the CDR3 is TGTGCCACCAGCAGAACCCGGGACAGCAACTATGGCTACACCTTC.

The chain joins TRBV7-6 to TRBJ2-1, with a tentative D call TRBD1 (5 bases). Between the trimmed V and J ends, which lost 2 bases and 5 bases, there was a span of 7 bases. The CDR3 totals 13 residues. Germline lookup yields CDR1 SGHVS and CDR2 FNYEAQ. The CDR3 loop is CASSLKGHNEQFF. The CDR3 DNA is TGTGCCAGCAGCTTAAAGGGGCACAATGAGCAGTTCTTC.

This chain joins TRBV19 and TRBJ2-5; D perhaps matches TRBD2 (6 bases). Germline V CDR1 and CDR2: LNHDA, SQIVND (reference sequence). CDR3 length equals 13 residues. The ends were cut back, 5 bases at V and 5 bases at J, with 12 bases in the middle. CDR3 amino acids: CASSLPSGETQYF. In DNA, the CDR3 is TGTGCCAGTAGTCTACCAAGCGGGGAGACCCAGTACTTC. Together with reference TRBV19 and TRBJ2-5, the CDR3 gives the full variable domain: DGGITQSPKYLFRKEGQNVTLSCEQNLNHDAMYWYRQDPGQGLRLIYYSQIVNDFQKGDIAEGYSVSREKKESFPLTVTSAQKNPTAFYLCASSLPSGETQYFGPGTRLLVL.

This clone was seen more than once but under ten times. The chain couples TRBV18 to TRBJ2-7; D ambiguous. From germline, CDR1 is KGHSH and CDR2 LQKENI. The CDR3 consists of 13 residues. V lost 3 bases, J lost 4 bases, and 10 bases lay in between. CDR3 nucleotide sequence: TGTGCCAGCTCACCTCAGTCGGGTTACGAGCAGTACTTC. This codes for CASSPQSGYEQYF.

CDR3 sequence reads: CASGIPDSNQPQHF. CDR3 in DNA: TGTGCCAGCGGCATCCCTGATAGCAATCAGCCCCAGCATTTT. The rearrangement links TRBV2 to TRBJ1-5; D not resolved. V lost 8 bases and J 0 bases, leaving 11 bases between the germline ends. Looked up from germline, CDR1 is SNHLY and CDR2 is FYNNEI. This CDR3 is 14 amino acids long.

This chain links TRBV5-4 with TRBJ2-1, with 7 nucleotides matching TRBD1. The CDR3 loop spans 15 amino acids. Germline V gene data show CDR1 as SGHNT and CDR2 as YYREEE (reference sequence). The junction had 5 bases not matched to a gene; V was cut back by 3 bases and J by 2 bases. CDR3 protein: CASSYGTDPYNEQFF. CDR3 coding DNA: TGTGCCAGCAGCTATGGGACAGACCCCTACAATGAGCAGTTCTTC.

This sequence joins TRBV7-6 and TRBJ2-1; 8 nucleotides match TRBD1. V lost 7 bases, J lost 9 bases, and 2 bases stayed unmatched. This CDR3 has 11 residues. Germline V gene data show CDR1 as SGHVS and CDR2 as FNYEAQ. CDR3: CASTDRGEQFF. The CDR3 nucleotides are TGTGCCAGCACCGACAGGGGTGAGCAGTTCTTC.